The source of this T cell receptor (beta chain) is a study of CD8+CD57+ T cells in acquired aplastic anemia. In the study overall: Quantities of DNA derived from sorted CD4+ and CD8+ cells averaged around 3 ug. Study results and limitations: Patients and controls shared under 35 CD8+ CDR3 sequences, which appeared highly expressed in patients and within their immunodominant clones. Patients and controls were not found to differ significantly in CD8+ Simpson's diversity.

CDR1 LNHDA and CDR2 SQIVND come from the germline V gene (reference sequence). CDR3 length: 16 amino acids. V was trimmed by 7 bases and J by 3 bases, leaving 16 bases between them. CDR3 and TCR beta VDJ profiling relied on genomic DNA as the template. TCRdb re-called the reads with MiXCR, one entry per CDR3 protein. The sample lists under 200,000 distinct CDR3 sequences, roughly half occurring once. Selection for sequencing was limited to patients who had shown CD8+CD57+ cell expansion by flow cytometry. This clonotype has just one count. The antigen remains unidentified. The sequence was obtained from a human donor with aplastic anemia. Sequenced: sorted CD4+, CD8+, or CD8+CD57+ T cells (not recorded which) from PBMCs. The chain recombines TRBV19 with TRBJ2-6; D possibly uses TRBD1 or TRBD2 (5 bases each). CDR3 nucleotide sequence: TGTGCCAGTATCAAACTGGGGGAAGGTGGGGCCAACGTCCTGACTTTC. Its protein is CASIKLGEGGANVLTF.